Listed below are T cell receptor beta chains from one sample, sequenced in a study of blood T cell repertoires in COVID-19. The repertoire was sequenced with immunoSEQ multiplex PCR; TCRdb's copy has only in-frame clones and lacks some. The data contain 150,000 to 200,000 clones, approximately 82% of them singletons. Material: PBMCs or T cells enriched from blood (not recorded which). Receptors were obtained from a woman in her 50s who had recovered from COVID-19. CDR3s leave out the opening cysteine and the closing phenylalanine or tryptophan. Clone size is not always given. Where it is, it says once, few, many or a class for expanded clones.

CDR3aa: ASQGASYEQY
len: 10
j_gene: TRBJ2-7
v_gene: TRBV7-2
abundance: -

CDR3aa: ASSPALAGNYEQY
len: 13
j_gene: TRBJ2-7
v_gene: TRBV7-3
abundance: -

CDR3aa: ASSQGVGDRGTDTQY
len: 15
j_gene: TRBJ2-3
v_gene: TRBV3-1/TRBV3-2
abundance: -

CDR3aa: ASSYTGGQDTQY
len: 12
j_gene: TRBJ2-3
v_gene: TRBV3-1/TRBV3-2
abundance: -

CDR3aa: ASSSQGLGATQY
len: 12
j_gene: TRBJ2-5
v_gene: TRBV28
abundance: once

CDR3aa: ASSRMGPYNSPLH
len: 13
j_gene: TRBJ1-6
v_gene: TRBV19
abundance: -

CDR3aa: ASSLDLVSEKLF
len: 12
j_gene: TRBJ1-4
v_gene: TRBV19
abundance: -

CDR3aa: ASSTTSGQETQY
len: 12
j_gene: TRBJ2-5
v_gene: TRBV5-1
abundance: -

CDR3aa: ASSFPGAGGRNEQF
len: 14
j_gene: TRBJ2-1
v_gene: TRBV7-8
abundance: -

CDR3aa: ASSGPTGYGYT
len: 11
j_gene: TRBJ1-2
v_gene: TRBV28
abundance: -

CDR3aa: ASSQGEASSNQPQH
len: 14
j_gene: TRBJ1-5
v_gene: TRBV3-1/TRBV3-2
abundance: -

CDR3aa: ASSVVAGTQY
len: 10
j_gene: TRBJ2-3
v_gene: TRBV9
abundance: few

CDR3aa: ASSLEGQGAKGYT
len: 13
j_gene: TRBJ1-2
v_gene: TRBV27
abundance: -

CDR3aa: ASSKQGSLNTEAF
len: 13
j_gene: TRBJ1-1
v_gene: TRBV19
abundance: -

CDR3aa: ASRKAGSQETQY
len: 12
j_gene: TRBJ2-5
v_gene: TRBV6-5
abundance: -

CDR3aa: ASSPRQGRTEAF
len: 12
j_gene: TRBJ1-1
v_gene: TRBV28
abundance: once

CDR3aa: ASSDRGRDGYT
len: 11
j_gene: TRBJ1-2
v_gene: TRBV19
abundance: -

CDR3aa: ASSEAQGSSIQQY
len: 13
j_gene: TRBJ2-7
v_gene: TRBV2
abundance: -